Below, 6 T cell receptor beta chains from the same sample are listed, as sequenced in a study of blood T cell repertoires in COVID-19. Sequencing used immunoSEQ multiplex PCR; TCRdb keeps in-frame clones, though not all of them. The sample holds about 94,000 clones, around three quarters seen once. Sequenced material: peripheral blood. The receptor set was obtained from a woman at least 80 years old with acute or convalescent COVID-19.

Comments on this clone: Relative to the germline gene, one junction end is altered; a read error may explain this. The rearrangement joins TRBV29-1 to TRBJ1-1; TRBD1 is a possible D gene (5 bases). This CDR3 comprises 14 residues. Germline V gene sequence: CDR1 SQVTM, CDR2 ANQGSEA. The CDR3 DNA sequence: TGCAGCGTTGAAGTTATAGGGGTGAATACTGAAGCTTTCTTT. Protein: CSVEVIGVNTEAFF.

This chain connects TRBV11-2 to TRBJ2-7; tentatively, D is TRBD1 (6 bases). Germline V gene data show CDR1 as SGHAT and CDR2 as FQNNGV. This CDR3 contains 15 residues. V shed 0 bases and J shed 4 bases, with 13 bases lying between them. This CDR3 is CASSLERGRGYEQYF. In DNA, the CDR3 is TGTGCCAGCAGCTTAGAAAGGGGCAGGGGATACGAGCAGTACTTC.

This sequence joins TRBV5-4 and TRBJ2-7; a weak D match, TRBD1 (5 bases). This CDR3 has 15 residues. V was shortened by 2 bases and J by 5 bases, with 17 bases between the two germline ends. The germline CDR1 and CDR2 sequences are SGHNT and YYREEE (reference sequence). CDR3 in amino acids: CASSFRALSRDEQYF. CDR3 bases: TGTGCCAGCAGCTTCAGGGCCCTCTCCAGGGACGAGCAGTACTTC.

V is TRBV29-1 and J is TRBJ2-2; no definite D call. Trimming removed 2 bases from V and 0 bases from J, with 7 bases in between. The CDR3 contains 14 residues. Germline V gene sequence: CDR1 SQVTM, CDR2 ANQGSEA. In nucleotides, the CDR3 is TGCAGCGTTGAAAAGCACGCGAACACCGGGGAGCTGTTTTTT. It specifies CSVEKHANTGELFF.

This chain connects TRBV30 to TRBJ1-2; 9 nucleotides match TRBD1. The CDR3 length is 12 residues. The trim removed 8 bases at V and 7 bases at J, leaving 8 bases unmatched. Germline V gene lookup returns CDR1 GTSNPN and CDR2 SVGIG (reference sequence). The CDR3 spells CALNRGQVGYTF. The CDR3 bases are TGTGCCCTCAACAGGGGGCAGGTTGGCTACACCTTC.

The chain links TRBV27 to TRBJ2-5, with D maybe TRBD2 (6 bases). V was shortened by 2 bases and J by 3 bases, with 10 bases between the two germline ends. The CDR3 sequence is 14 residues long. Germline V gene data show CDR1 as MNHEY and CDR2 as SMNVEV (reference sequence). The CDR3 nucleotides read TGTGCCAGCAGTTTAGAGTGGGGGGAAGAGACCCAGTACTTC. Translating gives CASSLEWGEETQYF.